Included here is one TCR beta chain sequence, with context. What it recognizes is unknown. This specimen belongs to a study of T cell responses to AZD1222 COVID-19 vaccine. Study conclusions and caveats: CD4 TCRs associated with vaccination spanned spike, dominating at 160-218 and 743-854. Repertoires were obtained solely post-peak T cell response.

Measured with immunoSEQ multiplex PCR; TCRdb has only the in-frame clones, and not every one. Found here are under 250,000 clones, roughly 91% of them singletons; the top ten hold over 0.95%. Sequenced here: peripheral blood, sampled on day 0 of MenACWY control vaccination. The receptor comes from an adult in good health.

CDR3 bases: TGTGCCAGCAGCTTATGGACAGGGGGCTCCTACAATGAGCAGTTCTTC. Protein: CASSLWTGGSYNEQFF. This chain joins TRBV7-9 and TRBJ2-1, with 10 bases lining up with TRBD1. V shed 2 bases and J 0 bases; nucleotides not matched to a gene: 1. The CDR3 is 16 residues long. Germline CDR1 SEHNR, CDR2 FQNEAQ (reference sequence).